One T cell receptor (beta chain) is described in this entry. Its antigen is as yet unknown. Each CD8 memory set brought CD45RO+ cells together with CCR7-negative CD45RA+ TemRA cells. Only in-frame clones appear in the TCRdb table, and some are missing; sequencing was by immunoSEQ multiplex PCR. The sample contains approximately 400,000 clones, about 96% of which appear only once. The CDR3 is made up of 18 amino acids. Trimming left V 5 bases short and J 4 bases short, with 24 bases between. CDR1 SEHNR and CDR2 FQNEAQ come from the germline V gene (reference sequence). The data belong to a study of shared clonotypes between healthy human individuals. Study-level points and caveats: Sorted-subset sequencing, rarefaction showed, was incomplete despite large depth. Genetic and exposure-history diversity was limited by the few donors.

The chain is built from TRBV7-9 and TRBJ2-1; TRBD2 is a possible D gene (6 bases). The source of this sequence is a man younger than 40 in good health. The sequenced material came from memory CD8+ T cells sorted from blood. As for subset: CD45RO+ cells pooled with CCR7-negative TemRA cells. In DNA, the CDR3 is TGTGCCAGCAGCCCCGGACGGTTACGGCGGGATATTTACAATGAGCAGTTCTTC. Translation gives CASSPGRLRRDIYNEQFF.